This T cell receptor (beta chain) came from a study of CD8+CD57+ T cells in acquired aplastic anemia. This clonotype has only a few counts. Selection for sequencing was limited to patients who had shown CD8+CD57+ cell expansion by flow cytometry. When blood sampling took place, the patients had received no therapy. This CDR3 region has 12 residues. Between the trimmed V and J ends, which lost 0 bases and 9 bases, there was a span of 9 bases. Germline CDR1 LNHNV, CDR2 YYDKDF (reference sequence). Investigators profiled TCR beta VDJ and CDR3 from genomic DNA template. Using its own MiXCR run on the reads, TCRdb lists one record per CDR3 protein. The table records 75,000 to 80,000 distinct CDR3 sequences, about 70% of them present only once.

The sequence was obtained from a human donor with aplastic anemia. The rearrangement joins TRBV15 to TRBJ2-7; D ambiguous. Input material: sorted CD4+, CD8+, or CD8+CD57+ T cells (not recorded which) from PBMCs. CDR3 nucleotide sequence: TGTGCCACCAGCAGAGAAAGGATCGGGCAGTACTTC. Translating gives CATSRERIGQYF.